This entry lists 18 T cell receptor beta chains sequenced from one sample in a study of HIV-infected patients and healthy controls (TCRdb year 2014). Libraries were made using 5' RACE. The listed sequencing device is Illumina MiSeq. Using SuperScript III with primers targeting the alpha and beta constant regions, 500 ng of RNA was reverse transcribed. Separate libraries for the alpha and beta chains were generated through chain-specific third strand synthesis that incorporated multiplexing indices. Using fastp trimming at Q25 and MiXCR clonotype assembly, TCRdb reanalyzed the public sequencing data and kept in-frame beta chains. CDR3 protein duplicates are merged, each entry listing the most common genes and DNA. Recorded for this sample are under 5,000 distinct CDR3 sequences; more than 5% of them occurred a single time. The ten most abundant clones make up around 34% of the sample. Follow-up blood was drawn from HIV-infected patients roughly three months, about 14 weeks, after the initiation of antiretroviral therapy. Whole blood was used without cell fractionation, so all unsorted peripheral T cells were reflected in the repertoire.

Here the sequenced sample was blood, taken during antiretroviral therapy. The source is an adult with HIV infection.

This clonotype was observed at least ten times. The genes are TRBV3-1 and TRBJ2-1; tentatively, D is TRBD1 (6 bases). Germline loops: CDR1 LGHDT, CDR2 YNNKEL (reference sequence). The CDR3 loop spans 17 amino acids. The V end was cut by 4 bases, the J end by 2 bases, with 18 bases between. Written as DNA, the CDR3 is TGTGCCAGCAGCCGATTTAAATCAAACAGGGCCTACAATGAGCAGTTCTTC. This encodes CASSRFKSNRAYNEQFF.

This clonotype has ten or more counts. V is TRBV7-2 and J is TRBJ2-5, with D possibly TRBD1 on 5 matching bases. The germline V gene has CDR1 SGHTA and CDR2 FQGNSA. This CDR3 spans 15 amino acids. V was pared by 5 bases and J by 5 bases, with 18 bases between. CDR3 sequence: CASSLQGHNAETQYF. The CDR3 DNA reads as TGTGCCAGCAGCCTTCAGGGTCACAACGCGGAGACCCAGTACTTC.

Sample share makes this clonotype medium-sized. The chain couples TRBV12-3 or TRBV12-4 to TRBJ1-5; D is uncertain. V was trimmed by 1 base and J by 2 bases, leaving 6 bases between them. This CDR3 has 14 amino acids. The CDR3 reads CASSLGQGNQPQHF. The CDR3, as DNA: TGTGCCAGCAGTTTAGGGCAGGGCAATCAGCCCCAGCATTTT.

This clonotype was picked up a small number of times. The V and J genes are TRBV6-5 and TRBJ2-2; 15 positions match TRBD2. The ends lost 4 bases at V and 5 bases at J; junction bases unmatched: 11. Germline CDR1 reads MNHEY; CDR2 reads SVGAGI. This CDR3 region has 19 residues. Here the CDR3 reads CASSSLGLAGGPGTGELFF. CDR3 sequence (DNA): TGTGCCAGCAGTTCCCTAGGACTAGCGGGAGGGCCAGGGACCGGGGAGCTGTTTTTT.

In its sample, this clonotype ranks as medium-sized. This chain joins TRBV6-5 and TRBJ1-5, with TRBD1 identical over 9 bases. The germline gives CDR1 MNHEY, CDR2 SVGAGI. CDR3 length: 13 residues. V shed 4 bases and J 9 bases; nucleotides not matched to a gene: 4. The chain's CDR3 is CASSLTGGWPQHF. DNA of the CDR3: TGTGCCAGCAGTTTAACAGGGGGCTGGCCCCAGCATTTT.

There are many counts of this clonotype. The J gene is TRBJ2-1, the V gene TRBV7-3; 8 bases are a match to TRBD2. The V gene end was trimmed by 2 bases and the J gene end by 8 bases; junction bases not matched to a gene: 8. The germline V gene has CDR1 SGHTA and CDR2 FQGTGA. The CDR3 length is 15 residues. CDR3 in DNA: TGTGCCAGCAGCTTAGGCGGGGGGCCTTTGGATGAGCAGTTCTTC. Protein: CASSLGGGPLDEQFF.

By sample share, this clonotype is medium-sized. V gene TRBV5-1 combines with J gene TRBJ2-6; D unresolved. The V gene's germline CDR1 is SGHRS and CDR2 YFSETQ. Between the trimmed V and J ends, which lost 0 bases and 1 base, there was a span of 8 bases. This CDR3 comprises 16 residues. The CDR3 loop reads CASSLEGGSGANVLTF. CDR3 in DNA: TGCGCCAGCAGCTTGGAGGGTGGATCTGGGGCCAACGTCCTGACTTTC.

This clonotype is judged medium-sized. The rearrangement joins TRBV5-1 to TRBJ2-3; TRBD2 aligns across 9 bases. CDR3 size: 16 residues. V trimming: 4 bases; J trimming: 2 bases; junction bases outside the gene matches: 8. The germline V gene encodes CDR1 SGHRS and CDR2 YFSETQ. The chain's CDR3 is CASSPGQREATDTQYF. CDR3 coding DNA: TGCGCCAGCAGCCCGGGCCAGCGGGAGGCCACAGATACGCAGTATTTT.

This clonotype rates as medium-sized (0.01 to 0.1%). The chain links TRBV6-5 to TRBJ1-6; 9 bases match TRBD1. The CDR3 is 17 residues long. The germline CDR1 and CDR2 sequences are MNHEY and SVGAGI. Trimming took 6 bases from V and 0 from J; bases not matched to a gene: 6. The CDR3 DNA is TGTGCCAGCAGGGGACAGGGTGCGGGCTCCTATAATTCACCCCTCCACTTT. It specifies CASRGQGAGSYNSPLHF.

This clonotype is classed as medium-sized (0.01 to 0.1%). V is TRBV6-2 or TRBV6-3 and J is TRBJ2-5; D gene uncertain. The CDR3 is 13 amino acids. Trimming stripped 2 bases from V and 7 bases from J, with 11 bases between. CDR1 is MNHEY, CDR2 SVGEGT, per germline. CDR3 residues: CASSYVLEATQYF. The CDR3 nucleotides are TGTGCCAGCAGTTACGTCCTAGAGGCGACCCAGTACTTC.

This clonotype is medium-sized by share. The rearrangement joins TRBV24-1 to TRBJ1-2; 9 positions match TRBD1. Germline trimming cut 0 bases from V and 5 bases from J; bases unmatched to any gene: 0. CDR1 is KGHDR, CDR2 SFDVKD, per germline. This CDR3 is built from 14 residues. CDR3 DNA sequence: TGTGCCACCAGTGATTTGGACAGGGGGTATGGCTACACCTTC. Its protein product is CATSDLDRGYGYTF.

This clonotype has ten or more counts. The gene calls are TRBV29-1 and TRBJ2-3; 12 positions agree with TRBD2. This CDR3 spans 17 amino acids. J gave up 5 bases and V 3 bases, and 12 bases lay outside the gene matches. The germline gives CDR1 SQVTM, CDR2 ANQGSEA. CDR3 sequence reads: CSVEPLRLAGGGDTQYF. As DNA, the CDR3 is TGCAGCGTTGAGCCCCTTCGTCTAGCGGGAGGGGGAGATACGCAGTATTTT.

This clonotype appeared a few times. Here the CDR3 reads CASSQARTGKAFF. The CDR3 nucleotides are TGTGCCAGCAGCCAAGCTCGGACAGGGAAGGCTTTCTTT. V is TRBV14 and J is TRBJ1-1; TRBD1 matches at 8 bases. The CDR3 is 13 amino acids. Germline V gene lookup returns CDR1 SGHDN and CDR2 FVKESK. After removal of 1 base from V and 11 bases from J, the junction contained 6 bases not matched to a gene.

This clonotype is medium-sized within its sample. The chain couples TRBV7-3 to TRBJ1-1; D is unresolved. V was trimmed by 1 base and J by 1 base, leaving 4 bases between them. The CDR3 sequence is 13 residues long. Germline V gene lookup returns CDR1 SGHTA and CDR2 FQGTGA. Written as DNA, the CDR3 is TGTGCCAGCAGCTTAAACCAGAACACTGAAGCTTTCTTT. This sequence encodes CASSLNQNTEAFF.

By share, this clonotype counts as medium-sized. V is TRBV27 and J is TRBJ2-5, with D possibly matching TRBD2 (6 bases). Trimming took 2 bases from V and 1 from J, leaving 8 bases between them. Per germline, CDR1 MNHEY and CDR2 SMNVEV (reference sequence). This CDR3 has 14 residues. CDR3: CASSLGGSQETQYF. The DNA of the CDR3 is TGTGCCAGCAGTTTAGGAGGGAGCCAAGAGACCCAGTACTTC.

This clonotype occurred many times. This chain connects TRBV12-3 or TRBV12-4 to TRBJ2-1; tentative D call: TRBD2 (6 bases). The length of the CDR3 is 16 residues. The germline V and J ends were trimmed by 4 bases and 6 bases, with 19 bases remaining between them. The CDR3 reads CASSSPGGAKPNEQFF. CDR3 in DNA: TGTGCCAGCAGTTCCCCCGGGGGAGCAAAACCCAATGAGCAGTTCTTC.

In its sample, this clonotype was seen a few times. The chain employs TRBV7-2 and TRBJ2-7; 10 positions agree with TRBD1. The V segment lost 5 bases and the J segment 4 bases; nucleotides outside the gene matches: 5. Germline values: CDR1 SGHTA, CDR2 FQGNSA. The length of the CDR3 is 14 residues. In nucleotides, the CDR3 is TGTGCCAGCAGCCAGGGACAGGGGCAATACGAGCAGTACTTC. This encodes CASSQGQGQYEQYF.

This rearrangement joins TRBV7-2 to TRBJ2-2; TRBD2 matches at 13 bases. This CDR3 contains 16 residues. V lost 5 bases, J lost 3 bases, and 3 bases stayed unmatched. From germline, CDR1 is SGHTA and CDR2 FQGNSA. The chain's CDR3 is CASSQLAGGDTGELFF. The CDR3 nucleotides are TGTGCCAGCAGCCAACTAGCGGGGGGGGACACCGGGGAGCTGTTTTTT.